Listed below are T cell receptor beta chains from one sample, sequenced in a study of blood T cell repertoires in COVID-19. The repertoire was sequenced with immunoSEQ multiplex PCR; TCRdb's copy has only in-frame clones and lacks some. The data show tens of thousands of clones, roughly four fifths seen once. The sequenced sample consisted of peripheral blood. Source of these receptors: a man between 65 and 85 years old with active or convalescent COVID-19. CDR3s include the opening cysteine and the closing phenylalanine or tryptophan. A D gene is named only where the DNA matches it firmly. Some rows mark clone size as missing; the rest say once, few, many or name a class of expanded clone.

TRBJ2-1,TRBD2,TRBV6-2/TRBV6-3,.,CASSPSTSGGASYNEQFF,TGTGCCAGCAGTCCCTCGACTAGCGGGGGGGCCTCCTACAATGAGCAGTTCTTC
TRBJ2-7,.,TRBV11-3,.,CASSLDRVGYEQYF,TGTGCCAGCAGCTTAGACAGGGTCGGATACGAGCAGTACTTC
TRBJ2-7,.,TRBV6-5,.,CASRSQGLEQYF,TGTGCCAGCAGGTCGCAGGGGCTCGAGCAGTACTTC
TRBJ2-5,.,TRBV6-5,once,CASSYRDNQETQYF,TGTGCCAGCAGTTACCGGGACAATCAAGAGACCCAGTACTTC
TRBJ1-3,TRBD1,TRBV6-5,.,CASIADRVAGNTIYF,TGTGCCAGCATTGCGGACAGGGTTGCTGGAAACACCATATATTTT
TRBJ2-3,.,TRBV10-3,.,CAISDSRDKDTQYF,TGTGCCATCAGTGATTCCCGGGACAAAGATACGCAGTATTTT
TRBJ1-6,.,TRBV12-3/TRBV12-4,.,CASRYSNSPLHF,TGTGCCAGCAGATACAGTAATTCACCCCTCCACTTT
TRBJ2-5,TRBD2,TRBV6-4,.,CASSFKRGGENQETQYF,TGTGCCAGCAGTTTCAAGCGGGGGGGCGAGAACCAAGAGACCCAGTACTTC
TRBJ1-2,.,TRBV6-5,.,CASSSTPNYGYTF,TGTGCCAGCAGCTCGACACCTAACTATGGCTACACCTTC
TRBJ1-4,.,TRBV19,few,CASRATGRGEKLFF,TGTGCCAGTAGAGCGACAGGTCGGGGTGAAAAACTGTTTTTT
TRBJ2-7,.,TRBV5-1,.,CASSLGDISYEQYF,TGCGCCAGCAGCTTGGGAGACATCTCCTACGAGCAGTACTTC
TRBJ2-2,.,TRBV10-3,.,CAISDSNTGELFF,TGTGCCATCAGTGACTCCAACACCGGGGAGCTGTTTTTT
TRBJ1-5,TRBD1,TRBV7-2,.,CASSLARSGGGHQPQHF,TGTGCCAGCAGCTTAGCTCGGTCTGGAGGGGGCCACCAGCCCCAGCATTTT
TRBJ2-3,.,TRBV10-2,.,CASSFQGADTQYF,TGCGCCAGCAGTTTTCAGGGCGCAGATACGCAGTATTTT
TRBJ1-5,TRBD1,TRBV10-3,.,CAISEGDRNNQPQHF,TGTGCCATCAGTGAGGGGGACAGGAACAATCAGCCCCAGCATTTT
TRBJ2-2,.,TRBV2,.,CASSGLATNTGELFF,TGTGCCAGCAGTGGACTGGCGACGAACACCGGGGAGCTGTTTTTT
TRBJ1-2,.,TRBV19,.,CASSEFREGYGYTF,TGTGCCAGTAGTGAGTTCAGGGAGGGTTATGGCTACACCTTC
TRBJ2-7,.,TRBV30,.,CAWSVQYEQYF,TGTGCCTGGAGTGTGCAGTACGAGCAGTACTTC
TRBJ1-4,.,TRBV9,.,CASSVGWSGSEKLFF,TGTGCCAGCAGCGTAGGTTGGAGTGGTAGTGAAAAACTGTTTTTT
TRBJ2-4,TRBD1,TRBV7-3,few,CASSLGPGGNIQYF,TGTGCCAGCAGCTTAGGGCCAGGGGGAAACATTCAGTACTTC
TRBJ1-2,.,TRBV19,.,CASSMRGHDGYTF,TGTGCCAGTAGTATGAGGGGACACGACGGCTACACCTTC
TRBJ2-7,TRBD1,TRBV5-6,.,CASSFGTGGLGEQYF,TGTGCCAGCAGCTTCGGGACAGGGGGCTTGGGTGAGCAGTACTTC
TRBJ1-3,TRBD1,TRBV5-1,.,CASSSGTGGNTIYF,TGCGCCAGCAGCTCGGGGACAGGGGGAAACACCATATATTTT
TRBJ2-6,TRBD1,TRBV4-1,.,CASSHLLGQGSGANVLTF,TGCGCCAGCAGCCATCTTTTGGGACAGGGTTCCGGGGCCAACGTCCTGACTTTC
TRBJ1-5,.,TRBV27,.,CASSFEGYSNQPQHF,TGTGCCAGCAGTTTTGAGGGATATAGCAATCAGCCCCAGCATTTT